A single TCR beta chain is shown here with its context. What it recognizes is unknown. A much larger clone differs by one base, so this may be a read error. From RNA, the CDR3 regions of TCR beta chains were amplified and sequenced. The library came from an HTBI-primed first-round RT-PCR and a second-round multiplex PCR. TCRdb re-derived calls from the multiplex PCR reads in MiXCR, one entry per CDR3 protein. The sample has about 700,000 distinct CDR3 sequences; about two fifths are singletons. This entry is derived from a study of Graves' ophthalmopathy and Graves' hyperthyroidism. The CDR3 covers 13 residues. Germline V CDR1 and CDR2: SEHNR, FQNEAQ (reference sequence). Study-wide points: In blood, most expanded thyroid clonotypes above 0.001 frequency were also detected. Sensitivity reached over 85% and specificity approximately 81% for a 13-signature model separating ophthalmopathy from stable hyperthyroidism.

Exclusion criteria comprised other autoimmune diseases, uncontrolled infections, pregnancy or lactation in patients. PBMCs came from 7.5 to 10 ml of fresh peripheral blood. The receptor comes from an adult man with Graves' ophthalmopathy. Sequencing used peripheral blood. This sequence joins TRBV7-9 and TRBJ2-7; 7 bases agree with TRBD2. The CDR3 region is CASSEGLGPEQYF. The DNA of the CDR3 is TGCGCCAGCAGCGAAGGACTAGGGCCCGAGCAGTACTTC.